The present T cell receptor (beta chain) was sequenced within a study of T cell clonality in common variable immunodeficiency. The study's findings and limits: Fewer TCRbeta clones were shared among CVID subjects than controls. CVID subjects showed higher TCRbeta clonality than healthy controls. Fewer deletions and N-nucleotide insertions were reportedly seen in common variable immunodeficiency TCR beta sequences.

Some clones are missing from TCRdb's copy, which holds only in-frame ones; the method was immunoSEQ multiplex PCR. The sample includes about 33,000 clones, none of them occurring once. Germline CDR1 and CDR2: SGHVS and FQNEAQ. This CDR3 has 16 residues. Germline trimming cut 3 bases from V and 2 bases from J; bases unmatched to any gene: 7. Blood samples were heparinized, about 4.5 to 9 ml per donor. Of note for this clone: The antigen is undetermined. Sequencing ends 3 residues short of the CDR3 end; the germline J gene provides the rest.

The TCR originated in a human donor with common variable immunodeficiency. The sample taken for sequencing was peripheral blood mononuclear cells. This chain uses TRBV7-8 with TRBJ1-1, with 9 bases fitting TRBD1. The sequenced CDR3 bases are TGTGCCAGCAGCTTGGCCCCGGGACAGGGTAACACTGAA. Amino acid sequence: CASSLAPGQGNTE. From start to end, the CDR3 is CASSLAPGQGNTEAFF. Based on the CDR3 plus reference TRBV7-8 and TRBJ1-1, the full variable domain is GAGVSQSPRYKVAKRGQDVALRCDPISGHVSLFWYQQALGQGPEFLTYFQNEAQLDKSGLPSDRFFAERPEGSVSTLKIQRTQQEDSAVYLCASSLAPGQGNTEAFFGQGTRLTVV.